A selection of T cell receptor beta chains follows, all from one sample in a study of beta chain features in type 1 diabetes. The table came from immunoSEQ multiplex PCR; TCRdb's copy has only in-frame clones and leaves some out. The sample lists about 240,000 clones, 25% to 30% occurring once. The specimen sequenced was central memory CD4+ T cells from blood. These receptors all stem from a man in his thirties or forties in good health. Each CDR3 is given with its conserved first and last residue. The D gene is left open where the match is weak. The size entry is marked missing in some rows and otherwise reads once, few, many or a size class.

D gene: -; J gene: TRBJ1-1; V gene: TRBV5-1; clone size: -; CDR3 length: 14; CDR3 protein: CASSAQPQNTEAFF; CDR3 DNA: TGCGCCAGCAGCGCACAGCCCCAGAACACTGAAGCTTTCTTT
D gene: -; J gene: TRBJ2-5; V gene: TRBV7-8; clone size: few; CDR3 length: 11; CDR3 protein: CASSYGETQYF; CDR3 DNA: TGTGCCAGCAGCTATGGAGAGACCCAGTACTTC
D gene: -; J gene: TRBJ2-1; V gene: TRBV7-2; clone size: -; CDR3 length: 14; CDR3 protein: CASSLAWTDNEQFF; CDR3 DNA: TGTGCCAGTAGCTTAGCTTGGACGGACAATGAGCAGTTCTTC
D gene: -; J gene: TRBJ1-5; V gene: TRBV4-3; clone size: -; CDR3 length: 15; CDR3 protein: CASSQDLGLGQPQHF; CDR3 DNA: TGCGCCAGCAGCCAAGATCTGGGGTTGGGTCAGCCCCAGCATTTT
D gene: TRBD2; J gene: TRBJ2-7; V gene: TRBV7-2; clone size: few; CDR3 length: 16; CDR3 protein: CASSHHREGFSYEQYF; CDR3 DNA: TGTGCCAGCAGCCACCACCGGGAGGGTTTCTCCTACGAGCAGTACTTC
D gene: -; J gene: TRBJ2-7; V gene: TRBV5-6; clone size: -; CDR3 length: 13; CDR3 protein: CASTVRGPYEQYF; CDR3 DNA: TGTGCCAGCACCGTCAGGGGTCCCTACGAGCAGTACTTC
D gene: -; J gene: TRBJ1-5; V gene: TRBV28; clone size: few; CDR3 length: 13; CDR3 protein: CASSARVNQPQHF; CDR3 DNA: TGTGCCAGCAGTGCCAGGGTGAATCAGCCCCAGCATTTT
D gene: -; J gene: TRBJ2-2; V gene: TRBV30; clone size: few; CDR3 length: 11; CDR3 protein: CAWSVGQWLFF; CDR3 DNA: TGTGCCTGGAGTGTAGGACAGTGGCTGTTTTTT
D gene: -; J gene: TRBJ1-3; V gene: TRBV12-5; clone size: -; CDR3 length: 15; CDR3 protein: CASDLVPRPGNTIYF; CDR3 DNA: TGTGCTAGTGACCTCGTCCCACGGCCCGGAAACACCATATATTTT
D gene: -; J gene: TRBJ2-1; V gene: TRBV5-6; clone size: few; CDR3 length: 15; CDR3 protein: CASSLGGGFYNEQFF; CDR3 DNA: TGTGCCAGCAGCTTGGGCGGCGGATTCTACAATGAGCAGTTCTTC
D gene: -; J gene: TRBJ2-6; V gene: TRBV6-5; clone size: few; CDR3 length: 14; CDR3 protein: CASRRPGGANVLTF; CDR3 DNA: TGTGCCAGCCGTCGTCCCGGGGGGGCCAACGTCCTGACTTTC
D gene: TRBD1; J gene: TRBJ2-7; V gene: TRBV7-9; clone size: -; CDR3 length: 13; CDR3 protein: CASRTGPTYEQYF; CDR3 DNA: TGTGCCAGCCGGACAGGGCCAACCTACGAGCAGTACTTC
D gene: -; J gene: TRBJ2-5; V gene: TRBV25-1; clone size: few; CDR3 length: 12; CDR3 protein: CASSGAGETQYF; CDR3 DNA: TGTGCCAGCAGTGGGGCGGGAGAGACCCAGTACTTC
D gene: TRBD1; J gene: TRBJ1-1; V gene: TRBV18; clone size: once; CDR3 length: 14; CDR3 protein: CASSRGTGETEAFF; CDR3 DNA: TGTGCCAGCTCACGTGGGACAGGGGAGACTGAAGCTTTCTTT
D gene: -; J gene: TRBJ2-3; V gene: TRBV1; clone size: -; CDR3 length: 17; CDR3 protein: CTSSQDRGLAGTDTQYF; CDR3 DNA: TGCACCAGCAGCCAAGATCGTGGACTAGCGGGCACAGATACGCAGTATTTT
D gene: TRBD2; J gene: TRBJ2-7; V gene: TRBV29-1; clone size: few; CDR3 length: 13; CDR3 protein: CSVSAGGPSEQYF; CDR3 DNA: TGCAGCGTTTCAGCGGGAGGGCCTAGCGAGCAGTACTTC
D gene: TRBD2; J gene: TRBJ2-3; V gene: TRBV5-4; clone size: -; CDR3 length: 15; CDR3 protein: CASSPTAGEIDTQYF; CDR3 DNA: TGTGCCAGCAGCCCAACGGCGGGAGAGATAGATACGCAGTATTTT
D gene: -; J gene: TRBJ2-7; V gene: TRBV9; clone size: few; CDR3 length: 15; CDR3 protein: CASSVQSVPTNEQYF; CDR3 DNA: TGTGCCAGCAGCGTCCAGAGTGTCCCAACGAACGAGCAGTACTTC